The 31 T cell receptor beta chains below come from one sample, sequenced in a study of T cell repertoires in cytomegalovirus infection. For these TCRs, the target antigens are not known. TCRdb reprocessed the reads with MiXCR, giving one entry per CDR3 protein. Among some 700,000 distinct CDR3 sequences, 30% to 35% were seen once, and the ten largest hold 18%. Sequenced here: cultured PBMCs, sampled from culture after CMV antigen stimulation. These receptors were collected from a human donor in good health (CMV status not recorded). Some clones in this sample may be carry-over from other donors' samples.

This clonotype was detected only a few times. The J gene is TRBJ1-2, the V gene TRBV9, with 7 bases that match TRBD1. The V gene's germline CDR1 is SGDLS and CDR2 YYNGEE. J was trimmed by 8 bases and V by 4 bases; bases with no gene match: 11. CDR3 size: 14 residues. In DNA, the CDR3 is TGTGCCAGCAGCCGACCCCGACAGGGAGGCGGCTACACCTTC. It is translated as CASSRPRQGGGYTF.

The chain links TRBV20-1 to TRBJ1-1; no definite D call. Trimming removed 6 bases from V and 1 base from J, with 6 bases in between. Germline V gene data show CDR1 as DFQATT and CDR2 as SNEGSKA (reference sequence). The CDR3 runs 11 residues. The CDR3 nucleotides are TGCAGTGCCACAGCGAACACTGAAGCTTTCTTT. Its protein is CSATANTEAFF.

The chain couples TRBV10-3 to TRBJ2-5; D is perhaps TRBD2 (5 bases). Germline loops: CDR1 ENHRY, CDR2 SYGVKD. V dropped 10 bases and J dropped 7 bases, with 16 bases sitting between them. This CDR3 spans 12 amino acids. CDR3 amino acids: CATWTPEGTQYF. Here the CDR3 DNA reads TGTGCCACTTGGACTCCCGAGGGGACCCAGTACTTC.

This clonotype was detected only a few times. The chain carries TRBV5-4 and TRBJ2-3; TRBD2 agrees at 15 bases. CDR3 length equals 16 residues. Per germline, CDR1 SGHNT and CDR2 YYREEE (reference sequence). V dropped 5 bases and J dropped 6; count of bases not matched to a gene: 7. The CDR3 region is CASRRRTSGRDDTQYF. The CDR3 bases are TGTGCCAGCAGGCGTAGGACTAGCGGGAGGGATGATACGCAGTATTTT. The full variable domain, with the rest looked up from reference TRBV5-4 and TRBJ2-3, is ETGVTQSPTHLIKTRGQQVTLRCSSQSGHNTVSWYQQALGQGPQFIFQYYREEENGRGNFPPRFSGLQFPNYSSELNVNALELDDSALYLCASRRRTSGRDDTQYFGPGTRLTVL.

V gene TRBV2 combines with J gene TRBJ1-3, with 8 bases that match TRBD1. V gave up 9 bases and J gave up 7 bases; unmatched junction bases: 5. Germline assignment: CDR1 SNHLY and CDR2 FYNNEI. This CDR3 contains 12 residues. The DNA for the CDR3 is TGTGCCAGACGGGACAGGAGGAACACCATATATTTT. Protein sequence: CARRDRRNTIYF.

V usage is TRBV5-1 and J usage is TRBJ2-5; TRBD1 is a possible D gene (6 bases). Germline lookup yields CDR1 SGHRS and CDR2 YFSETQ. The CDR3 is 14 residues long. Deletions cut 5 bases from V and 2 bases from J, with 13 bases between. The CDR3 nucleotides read TGCGCCAGCAGTTATGGACAGCAGCAAGAGACCCAGTACTTC. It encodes CASSYGQQQETQYF.

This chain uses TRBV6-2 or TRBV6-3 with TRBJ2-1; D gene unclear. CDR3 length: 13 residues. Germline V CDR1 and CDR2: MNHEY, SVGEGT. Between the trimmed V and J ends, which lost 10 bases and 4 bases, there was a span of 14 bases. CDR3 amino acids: CATAELTYNEQFF. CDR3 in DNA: TGTGCCACCGCCGAACTAACTTACAATGAGCAGTTCTTC.

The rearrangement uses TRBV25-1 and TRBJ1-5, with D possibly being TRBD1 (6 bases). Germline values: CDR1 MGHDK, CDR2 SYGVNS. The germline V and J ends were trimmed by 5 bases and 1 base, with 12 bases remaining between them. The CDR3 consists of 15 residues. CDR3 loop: CASSPQGRSNQPQHF. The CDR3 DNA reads TGTGCCAGCAGTCCACAGGGTAGGAGCAATCAGCCCCAGCATTTT.

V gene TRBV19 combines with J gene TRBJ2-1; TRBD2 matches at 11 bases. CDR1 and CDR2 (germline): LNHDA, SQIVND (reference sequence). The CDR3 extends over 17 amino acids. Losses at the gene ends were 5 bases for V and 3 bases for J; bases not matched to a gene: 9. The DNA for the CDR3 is TGTGCCAGTAGTTCGCCACTAGCGGGGGAAGTCTACAATGAGCAGTTCTTC. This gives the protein CASSSPLAGEVYNEQFF.

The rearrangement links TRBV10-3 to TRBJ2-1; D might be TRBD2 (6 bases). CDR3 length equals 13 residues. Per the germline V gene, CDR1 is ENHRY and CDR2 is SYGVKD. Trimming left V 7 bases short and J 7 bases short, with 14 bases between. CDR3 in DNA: TGTGCCATCACCCGGGAGCCCGGGAATGAGCAGTTCTTC. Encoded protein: CAITREPGNEQFF.

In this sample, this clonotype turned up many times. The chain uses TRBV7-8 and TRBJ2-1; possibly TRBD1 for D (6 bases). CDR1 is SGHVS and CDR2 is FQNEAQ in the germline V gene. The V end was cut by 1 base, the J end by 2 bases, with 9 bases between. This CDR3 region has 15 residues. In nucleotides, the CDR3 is TGTGCCAGCAGCTTAGGACAGGCCGCCTACAATGAGCAGTTCTTC. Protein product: CASSLGQAAYNEQFF. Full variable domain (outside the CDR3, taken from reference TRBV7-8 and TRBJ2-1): GAGVSQSPRYKVAKRGQDVALRCDPISGHVSLFWYQQALGQGPEFLTYFQNEAQLDKSGLPSDRFFAERPEGSVSTLKIQRTQQEDSAVYLCASSLGQAAYNEQFFGPGTRLTVL.

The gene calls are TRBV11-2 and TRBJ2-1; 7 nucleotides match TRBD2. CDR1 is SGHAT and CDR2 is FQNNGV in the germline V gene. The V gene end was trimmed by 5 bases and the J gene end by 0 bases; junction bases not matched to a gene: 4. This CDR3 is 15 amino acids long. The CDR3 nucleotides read TGTGCCAGCAGCCGTCGGACTAGCTCCTACAATGAGCAGTTCTTC. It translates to CASSRRTSSYNEQFF.

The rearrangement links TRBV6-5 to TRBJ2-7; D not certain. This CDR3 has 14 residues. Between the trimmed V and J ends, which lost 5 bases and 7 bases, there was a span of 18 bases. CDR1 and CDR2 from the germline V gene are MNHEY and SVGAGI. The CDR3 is CASSPGTPEREQYF. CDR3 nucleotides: TGTGCCAGCAGTCCCGGAACCCCAGAAAGGGAGCAGTACTTC.

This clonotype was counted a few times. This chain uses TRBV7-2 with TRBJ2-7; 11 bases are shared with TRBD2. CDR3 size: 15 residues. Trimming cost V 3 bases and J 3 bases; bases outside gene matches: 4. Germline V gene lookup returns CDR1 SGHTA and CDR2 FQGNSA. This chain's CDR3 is CASSLSSGRLYEQYF. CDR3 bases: TGTGCCAGCAGCTTGTCTAGCGGGAGGCTCTACGAGCAGTACTTC.

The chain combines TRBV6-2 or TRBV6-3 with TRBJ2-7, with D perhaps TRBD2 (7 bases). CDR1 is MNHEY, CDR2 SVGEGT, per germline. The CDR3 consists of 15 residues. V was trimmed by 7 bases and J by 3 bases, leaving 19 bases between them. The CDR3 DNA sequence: TGTGCCAGCACCAAGGGGGGGGCGCCGAACTACGAGCAGTACTTC. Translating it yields CASTKGGAPNYEQYF.

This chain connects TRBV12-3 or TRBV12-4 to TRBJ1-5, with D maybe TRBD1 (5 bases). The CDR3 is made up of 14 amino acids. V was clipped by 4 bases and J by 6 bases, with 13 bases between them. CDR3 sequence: CASSSGDAFQPQHF. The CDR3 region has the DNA TGTGCCAGCAGTTCTGGGGACGCGTTTCAGCCCCAGCATTTT.

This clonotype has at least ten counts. The CDR3 sequence: CASSETGTGVPIQPQHF. In DNA, the CDR3 is TGTGCCAGCAGTGAAACTGGGACAGGGGTTCCCATACAGCCCCAGCATTTT. The chain recombines TRBV6-1 with TRBJ1-5, with 10 bases matching TRBD1. This CDR3 has 17 amino acids. V was pared by 2 bases and J by 7 bases, with 11 bases of the junction left unmatched. Germline V gene sequence: CDR1 MNHNS, CDR2 SASEGT.

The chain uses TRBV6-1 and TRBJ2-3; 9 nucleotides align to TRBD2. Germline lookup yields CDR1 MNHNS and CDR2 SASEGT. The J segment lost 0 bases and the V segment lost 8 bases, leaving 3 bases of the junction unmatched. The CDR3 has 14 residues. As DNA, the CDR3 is TGTGCCAGCCTAGCGGGGCCTAGCACAGATACGCAGTATTTT. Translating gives CASLAGPSTDTQYF.

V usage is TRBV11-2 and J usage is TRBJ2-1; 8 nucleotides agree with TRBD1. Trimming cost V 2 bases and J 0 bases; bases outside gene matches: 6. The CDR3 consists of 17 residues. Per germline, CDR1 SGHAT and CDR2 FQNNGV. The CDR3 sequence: CASSLTGGTISYNEQFF. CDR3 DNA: TGTGCCAGCAGCTTAACAGGGGGGACAATCTCCTACAATGAGCAGTTCTTC.

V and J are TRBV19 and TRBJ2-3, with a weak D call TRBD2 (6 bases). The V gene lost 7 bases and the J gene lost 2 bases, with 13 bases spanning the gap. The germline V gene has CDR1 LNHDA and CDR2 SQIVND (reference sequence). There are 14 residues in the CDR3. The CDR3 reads CASKGLTSTDTQYF. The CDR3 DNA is TGTGCCAGTAAAGGACTAACCTCCACAGATACGCAGTATTTT.

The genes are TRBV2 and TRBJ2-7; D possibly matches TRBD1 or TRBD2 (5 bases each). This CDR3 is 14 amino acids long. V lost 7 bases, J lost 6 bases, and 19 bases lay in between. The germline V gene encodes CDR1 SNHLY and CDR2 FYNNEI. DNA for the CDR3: TGTGCCAGCACAAGGTCAGGGACGTCAGGCGAGCAGTACTTC. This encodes CASTRSGTSGEQYF.

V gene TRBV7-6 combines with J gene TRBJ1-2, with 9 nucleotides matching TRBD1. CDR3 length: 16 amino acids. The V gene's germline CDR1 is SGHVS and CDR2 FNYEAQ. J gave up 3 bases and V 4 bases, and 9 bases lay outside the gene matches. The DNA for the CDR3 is TGTGCCAGCAGCTCCCCAACCGGGACAGGGCACTATGGCTACACCTTC. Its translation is CASSSPTGTGHYGYTF.

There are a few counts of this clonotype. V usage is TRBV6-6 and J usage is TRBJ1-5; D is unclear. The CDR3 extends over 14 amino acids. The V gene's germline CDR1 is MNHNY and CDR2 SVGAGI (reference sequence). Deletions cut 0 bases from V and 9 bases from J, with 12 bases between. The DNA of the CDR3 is TGTGCCAGCAGTTACTCAGACGAACGAAGGCCCCAGCATTTT. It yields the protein CASSYSDERRPQHF.

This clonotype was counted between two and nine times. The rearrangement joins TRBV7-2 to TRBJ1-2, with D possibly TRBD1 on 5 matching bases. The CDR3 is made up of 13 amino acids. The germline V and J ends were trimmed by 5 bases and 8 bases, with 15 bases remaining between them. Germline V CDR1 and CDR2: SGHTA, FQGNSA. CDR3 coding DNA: TGTGCCAGCAGCCCTGGGCGGGGCGGAGGCTACACCTTC. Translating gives CASSPGRGGGYTF.

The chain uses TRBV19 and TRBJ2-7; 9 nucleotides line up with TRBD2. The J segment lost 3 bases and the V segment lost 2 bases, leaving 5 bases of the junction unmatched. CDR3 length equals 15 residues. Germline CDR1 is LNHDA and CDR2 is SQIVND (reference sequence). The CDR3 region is CASSINSGSFYEQYF. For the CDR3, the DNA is TGTGCCAGTAGTATAAATAGCGGGAGCTTCTACGAGCAGTACTTC.

In nucleotides, the CDR3 is TGTGCCAGCGGGCCCTCCGGGGGCGAGCAGTACTTC. Translated: CASGPSGGEQYF. This chain connects TRBV27 to TRBJ2-7, with D possibly TRBD2 on 6 matching bases. CDR3 length equals 12 residues. V lost 8 bases, J lost 6 bases, and 14 bases lay in between. CDR1 is MNHEY and CDR2 is SMNVEV in the germline V gene (reference sequence).

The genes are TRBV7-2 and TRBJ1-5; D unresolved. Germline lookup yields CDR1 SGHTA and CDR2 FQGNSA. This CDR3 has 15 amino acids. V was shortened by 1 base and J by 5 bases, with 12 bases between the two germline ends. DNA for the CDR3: TGTGCCAGCAGCTTAGGCCGACCCGGTTATCAGCCCCAGCATTTT. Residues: CASSLGRPGYQPQHF.

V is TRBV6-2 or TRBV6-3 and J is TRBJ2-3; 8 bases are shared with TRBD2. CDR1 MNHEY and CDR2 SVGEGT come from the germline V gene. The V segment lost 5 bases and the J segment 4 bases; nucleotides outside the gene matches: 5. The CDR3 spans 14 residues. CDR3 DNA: TGTGCCAGCAGTACAGCGGGAGTTGCAGATACGCAGTATTTT. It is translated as CASSTAGVADTQYF.

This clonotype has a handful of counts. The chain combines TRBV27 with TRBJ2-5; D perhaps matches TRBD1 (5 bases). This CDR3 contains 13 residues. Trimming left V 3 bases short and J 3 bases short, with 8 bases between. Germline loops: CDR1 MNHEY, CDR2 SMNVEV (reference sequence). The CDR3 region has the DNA TGTGCCAGCAGTTTGTACAGGAAAGAGACCCAGTACTTC. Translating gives CASSLYRKETQYF.

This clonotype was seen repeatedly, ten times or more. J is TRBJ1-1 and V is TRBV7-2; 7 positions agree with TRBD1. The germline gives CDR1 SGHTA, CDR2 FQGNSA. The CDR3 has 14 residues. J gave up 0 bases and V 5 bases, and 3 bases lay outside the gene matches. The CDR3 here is CASSRGTVNTEAFF. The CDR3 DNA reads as TGTGCCAGCAGCCGAGGGACAGTGAACACTGAAGCTTTCTTT.

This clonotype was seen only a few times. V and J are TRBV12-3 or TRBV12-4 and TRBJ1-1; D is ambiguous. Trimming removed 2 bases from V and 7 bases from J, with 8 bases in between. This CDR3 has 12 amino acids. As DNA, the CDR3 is TGTGCCAGCAGTTTATCGGGCATTGAAGCTTTCTTT. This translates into CASSLSGIEAFF.